These 31 T cell receptor beta chains came from one sample sequenced in a study of blood T cell repertoires in COVID-19. Assay: immunoSEQ multiplex PCR; the TCRdb copy retains only in-frame clones and omits some. The table records 200,000 to 300,000 clones, approximately 86% of them present only once. The specimen was peripheral blood. The receptors were gathered from a man aged 25-40 years with active or convalescent COVID-19.

The chain joins TRBV6-1 to TRBJ1-2; D is unclear. Trimming removed 2 bases from V and 2 bases from J, with 18 bases in between. The CDR3 sequence is 17 residues long. Germline-derived CDR1 and CDR2 are MNHNS and SASEGT. The CDR3 nucleotides are TGTGCCAGCAGTGAATTAGCCCTCATAGGCGGGAACTATGGCTACACCTTC. As protein: CASSELALIGGNYGYTF.

The chain recombines TRBV15 with TRBJ2-7; D possibly corresponds to TRBD2 (6 bases). With 3 bases removed from V and 3 bases from J, the gap between germline ends came to 9 bases. Per the germline V gene, CDR1 is LNHNV and CDR2 is YYDKDF (reference sequence). The CDR3 consists of 13 residues. CDR3 amino acids: CATSRGLLYEQYF. CDR3 DNA sequence: TGTGCCACCAGCAGGGGACTCCTCTACGAGCAGTACTTC.

The CDR3 nucleotides are TGTGCCAGCAGCTTGTGGAGCAGGACAAACTATGGCTACACCTTC. It yields the protein CASSLWSRTNYGYTF. The chain links TRBV5-6 to TRBJ1-2, with D possibly TRBD1 on 5 matching bases. CDR1 is SGHDT and CDR2 is YYEEEE in the germline V gene. Deletions cut 1 base from V and 2 bases from J, with 12 bases between. The CDR3 is made up of 15 amino acids.

This chain uses TRBV19 with TRBJ1-1; D might be TRBD1 (6 bases). Germline CDR1 and CDR2: LNHDA and SQIVND (reference sequence). V was trimmed by 2 bases and J by 0 bases, leaving 13 bases between them. CDR3 length equals 16 residues. CDR3 sequence: CASSIQATGLNTEAFF. The CDR3 region has the DNA TGTGCCAGTAGTATACAGGCGACAGGTCTGAACACTGAAGCTTTCTTT.

This chain links TRBV15 with TRBJ1-3; D unresolved. V was pared by 0 bases and J by 7 bases, with 13 bases between. The CDR3 totals 15 residues. CDR1 and CDR2 (germline): LNHNV, YYDKDF (reference sequence). CDR3 sequence (DNA): TGTGCCACCAGCAGAGATCAGTTTCCCGGGAACACCATATATTTT. This codes for CATSRDQFPGNTIYF.

This clone is judged medium-sized. This chain connects TRBV4-2 to TRBJ2-1, with 10 bases identical to TRBD2. The CDR3 is made up of 16 amino acids. Trimming removed 0 bases from V and 7 bases from J; junction bases left unmatched: 6. Germline V CDR1 and CDR2: LGHNA, YNFKEQ. DNA of the CDR3: TGTGCCAGCAGCCAAGAGGCAAGCGGGGGGGGGAATGAGCAGTTCTTC. Protein product: CASSQEASGGGNEQFF.

J is TRBJ2-3 and V is TRBV9; 8 bases map to TRBD1. The CDR3 loop spans 16 amino acids. V dropped 3 bases and J dropped 2; count of bases not matched to a gene: 8. The germline V gene encodes CDR1 SGDLS and CDR2 YYNGEE. CDR3 sequence reads: CASSATGQGLTDTQYF. DNA of the CDR3: TGTGCCAGCAGCGCAACCGGACAGGGACTCACAGATACGCAGTATTTT.

A single count supports this clone. The rearrangement links TRBV18 to TRBJ1-1, with D possibly matching TRBD1 (6 bases). This CDR3 has 13 residues. Trimming shortened V by 4 bases and J by 6 bases, and 12 bases separated the two germline ends. Germline V CDR1 and CDR2: KGHSH, LQKENI. The CDR3 coding sequence is TGTGCCAGCTCACTCCAACAGGGAGCTGAAGCTTTCTTT. Its translation is CASSLQQGAEAFF.

This clone showed up just a few times. V gene TRBV6-1 combines with J gene TRBJ2-1; 10 bases line up with TRBD2. This CDR3 spans 16 amino acids. Germline V gives CDR1 MNHNS, CDR2 SASEGT. V gave up 2 bases and J gave up 4 bases; unmatched junction bases: 5. The DNA of the CDR3 is TGTGCCAGCAGTGAATCTAGCGGGGGAGCGTACAATGAGCAGTTCTTC. As protein: CASSESSGGAYNEQFF.

The chain combines TRBV5-4 with TRBJ2-3, with 8 bases fitting TRBD2. The CDR3 is 17 residues long. V trimming: 4 bases; J trimming: 7 bases; junction bases outside the gene matches: 17. Germline lookup yields CDR1 SGHNT and CDR2 YYREEE (reference sequence). The CDR3 region has the DNA TGTGCCAGCAGCGCCGCGTCCACGGGGGGGTCCATGTATACGCAGTATTTT. Translation: CASSAASTGGSMYTQYF.

The chain has TRBV21-1 and TRBJ2-5; the D segment call TRBD2 is taken from the table without a DNA check. TRBV21-1 is an annotated pseudogene. This CDR3 contains 18 residues. The CDR3 coding sequence is TGTGCCAGCAGCGAAAGTGGGGGGACTAGCTCGGGTGAAGAGACCCAGTACTTC. Its protein product is CASSESGGTSSGEETQYF.

The J gene is TRBJ1-5, the V gene TRBV2, with 9 bases aligning to TRBD1. This CDR3 has 15 amino acids. Germline lookup yields CDR1 SNHLY and CDR2 FYNNEI. Unmatched junction bases numbered 2, after V lost 3 bases and J lost 2 bases. CDR3 sequence reads: CASSEDRGRNQPQHF. The CDR3 DNA is TGTGCCAGCAGTGAGGACAGGGGTCGCAATCAGCCCCAGCATTTT. Filled out from reference TRBV2 and TRBJ1-5, the complete variable domain reads EPEVTQTPSHQVTQMGQEVILRCVPISNHLYFYWYRQILGQKVEFLVSFYNNEISEKSEIFDDQFSVERPDGSNFTLKIRSTKLEDSAMYFCASSEDRGRNQPQHFGDGTRLSIL.

The V and J genes are TRBV4-3 and TRBJ2-1, with TRBD2 as a possible D gene (6 bases). CDR1 is LGHNA and CDR2 is YSLEER in the germline V gene. The CDR3 is 15 residues long. The V end was cut by 3 bases, the J end by 7 bases, with 16 bases between. CDR3 in amino acids: CASSQRRGGINEQFF. The CDR3 DNA reads TGCGCCAGCAGCCAGAGGCGTGGAGGGATAAATGAGCAGTTCTTC.

The chain uses TRBV7-2 and TRBJ2-3; 8 bases fit TRBD1. J lost 2 bases, V lost 5 bases, and 9 bases had no gene match. Germline V gives CDR1 SGHTA, CDR2 FQGNSA. This CDR3 comprises 16 residues. CDR3 nucleotides: TGTGCCAGCAGCCCCCACAGGGGGACCGCCACAGATACGCAGTATTTT. This codes for CASSPHRGTATDTQYF.

V and J are TRBV19 and TRBJ1-1, with a tentative D call TRBD1 (6 bases). The V end was cut by 3 bases, the J end by 1 base, with 15 bases between. From germline, CDR1 is LNHDA and CDR2 SQIVND (reference sequence). The CDR3 is 16 residues long. The CDR3 DNA reads TGTGCCAGTAGTATTCCTCACGGGACAAAGAACACTGAAGCTTTCTTT. Translated, it gives CASSIPHGTKNTEAFF.

The chain links TRBV4-3 to TRBJ1-6, with a possible D match to TRBD1 (6 bases). The CDR3 extends over 16 amino acids. CDR1 is LGHNA, CDR2 YSLEER, per germline. With 0 bases removed from V and 10 bases from J, the gap between germline ends came to 16 bases. For the CDR3, the DNA is TGCGCCAGCAGCCAAGACCATATGGGGGCAACGTCACCCCTCCACTTT. Translation gives CASSQDHMGATSPLHF.

The V gene is TRBV4-2, the J gene TRBJ2-2; tentatively, D is TRBD2 (5 bases). The CDR3 is 17 amino acids. The germline V and J ends were trimmed by 0 bases and 7 bases, with 18 bases remaining between them. The germline V gene encodes CDR1 LGHNA and CDR2 YNFKEQ. The CDR3: CASSQDVGLSWGGELFF. In DNA form, the CDR3 reads TGTGCCAGCAGCCAAGATGTTGGACTCTCTTGGGGCGGGGAGCTGTTTTTT.

The chain is built from TRBV19 and TRBJ2-6; D remains unclear. This CDR3 comprises 17 residues. V was clipped by 0 bases and J by 0 bases, with 9 bases between them. Looked up from germline, CDR1 is LNHDA and CDR2 is SQIVND (reference sequence). In DNA, the CDR3 is TGTGCCAGTAGTATAGAGCCAAGCCACTCTGGGGCCAACGTCCTGACTTTC. As protein: CASSIEPSHSGANVLTF.

The chain has TRBV6-5 and TRBJ1-5; D is undetermined. Germline V CDR1 and CDR2: MNHEY, SVGAGI. Trimming removed 3 bases from V and 0 bases from J, with 6 bases in between. CDR3 length: 14 residues. The CDR3 sequence is CASSYTGSNQPQHF. CDR3 in DNA: TGTGCCAGCAGTTATACCGGTAGCAATCAGCCCCAGCATTTT.

V gene TRBV5-1 combines with J gene TRBJ1-3; tentatively, D is TRBD1 (5 bases). V was cut by 0 bases and J by 8 bases, with 6 bases left in between. Per the germline V gene, CDR1 is SGHRS and CDR2 is YFSETQ. The CDR3 runs to 12 residues. CDR3 DNA sequence: TGCGCCAGCAGCTTGGGGGGCGACACCATATATTTT. This gives the protein CASSLGGDTIYF.

V and J are TRBV5-8 and TRBJ2-7, with D perhaps matching TRBD1 (5 bases). Germline CDR1 reads SGHTS; CDR2 reads YDEGEE. V lost 3 bases and J 7 bases, leaving 8 bases between the germline ends. The CDR3 is 11 residues long. The DNA of the CDR3 is TGTGCCAGCAGCTACGGACAAGAGCAGTACTTC. Translated, it gives CASSYGQEQYF.

The genes are TRBV6-6 and TRBJ1-1; TRBD1 aligns across 8 bases. CDR1 and CDR2 from the germline V gene are MNHNY and SVGAGI (reference sequence). V trimming: 7 bases; J trimming: 4 bases; junction bases outside the gene matches: 8. CDR3 size: 14 residues. The CDR3 sequence: CASNVQGGVTEAFF. CDR3 nucleotide sequence: TGTGCCAGCAACGTACAGGGGGGAGTCACTGAAGCTTTCTTT.

Only a few counts were recorded for this clone. This chain connects TRBV4-1 to TRBJ1-2, with 8 nucleotides matching TRBD1. The J segment lost 8 bases and the V segment lost 1 base, leaving 12 bases of the junction unmatched. Germline loops: CDR1 MGHRA, CDR2 YSYEKL. The CDR3 has 16 amino acids. DNA of the CDR3: TGCGCCAGCAGCCAAGGGCGAGGGACAGGACCTCTAGGCTACACCTTC. Amino acids: CASSQGRGTGPLGYTF.

As concerns this clone: The identical CDR3 is also encoded by other nucleotide sequences in the sample. The rearrangement links TRBV18 to TRBJ1-1; no firm D call. Germline-derived CDR1 and CDR2 are KGHSH and LQKENI. CDR3 length: 13 residues. Trimming stripped 2 bases from V and 3 bases from J, with 7 bases between. CDR3 residues: CASSPNGDTEAFF. CDR3 DNA: TGTGCCAGCTCACCAAATGGAGACACTGAAGCTTTCTTT.

This chain links TRBV11-1 with TRBJ1-6; perhaps TRBD1 as D (5 bases). Germline V CDR1 and CDR2: SGHAT, FQDESV (reference sequence). V was cut by 5 bases and J by 8 bases, with 19 bases left in between. This CDR3 region has 16 residues. The CDR3 spells CASSRTGQLRYSPLHF. The CDR3 coding sequence is TGTGCCAGCAGCCGTACAGGACAACTCCGGTATTCACCCCTCCACTTT. Filled out from reference TRBV11-1 and TRBJ1-6, the complete variable domain reads EAEVAQSPRYKITEKSQAVAFWCDPISGHATLYWYRQILGQGPELLVQFQDESVVDDSQLPKDRFSAERLKGVDSTLKIQPAELGDSAMYLCASSRTGQLRYSPLHFGNGTRLTVT.

This sequence joins TRBV4-3 and TRBJ2-5; D remains ambiguous. The CDR3 is 15 amino acids. The V gene's germline CDR1 is LGHNA and CDR2 YSLEER. V lost 4 bases and J lost 1, with 13 bases in between. The CDR3 sequence: CASSLVSGTQETQYF. For the CDR3, the DNA is TGCGCCAGCAGCCTCGTATCAGGAACCCAAGAGACCCAGTACTTC.

The V and J genes are TRBV11-2 and TRBJ2-7, with 9 bases lining up with TRBD2. Germline assignment: CDR1 SGHAT and CDR2 FQNNGV. The CDR3 has 15 amino acids. With 5 bases clipped from V and 4 bases from J, the junction kept 9 bases outside the gene matches. This CDR3 is CASSQQTAGGYEQYF. In nucleotides, the CDR3 is TGTGCCAGCAGCCAGCAAACGGCGGGGGGGTACGAGCAGTACTTC.

The rearrangement links TRBV18 to TRBJ1-6; no clear D gene. Germline V CDR1 and CDR2: KGHSH, LQKENI. CDR3 length: 14 amino acids. Trimming pared 10 bases from V and 6 bases from J, leaving 16 bases between. CDR3 bases: TGTGCCACTTCCGAGGCTTCTCGTAATTCACCCCTCCACTTT. Translation: CATSEASRNSPLHF.

The chain combines TRBV7-8 with TRBJ1-5; D may be TRBD1 (6 bases). The CDR3 is 17 amino acids. Germline assignment: CDR1 SGHVS and CDR2 FQNEAQ. The germline V and J ends were trimmed by 5 bases and 2 bases, with 19 bases remaining between them. The CDR3 loop reads CASSPRGGQRGNQPQHF. Here the CDR3 DNA reads TGTGCCAGCAGCCCTAGGGGGGGTCAACGGGGCAATCAGCCCCAGCATTTT.

The chain uses TRBV7-9 and TRBJ1-2, with D perhaps matching TRBD1 (6 bases). Germline CDR1 SEHNR, CDR2 FQNEAQ (reference sequence). The CDR3 has 15 amino acids. V lost 5 bases and J lost 7, with 20 bases in between. The CDR3 bases are TGTGCCAGCAGCCCTTATTCACCTAAAGGGGGTGGCTACACCTTC. It codes for CASSPYSPKGGGYTF.

V and J are TRBV4-1 and TRBJ2-1; 9 bases match TRBD2. Germline loops: CDR1 MGHRA, CDR2 YSYEKL. V was clipped by 1 base and J by 0 bases; unmatched bases: 4. CDR3 size: 17 residues. CDR3 DNA sequence: TGCGCCAGCAGCCAAGGGCTTAGCGGGGGCTCCTACAATGAGCAGTTCTTC. Residues: CASSQGLSGGSYNEQFF.